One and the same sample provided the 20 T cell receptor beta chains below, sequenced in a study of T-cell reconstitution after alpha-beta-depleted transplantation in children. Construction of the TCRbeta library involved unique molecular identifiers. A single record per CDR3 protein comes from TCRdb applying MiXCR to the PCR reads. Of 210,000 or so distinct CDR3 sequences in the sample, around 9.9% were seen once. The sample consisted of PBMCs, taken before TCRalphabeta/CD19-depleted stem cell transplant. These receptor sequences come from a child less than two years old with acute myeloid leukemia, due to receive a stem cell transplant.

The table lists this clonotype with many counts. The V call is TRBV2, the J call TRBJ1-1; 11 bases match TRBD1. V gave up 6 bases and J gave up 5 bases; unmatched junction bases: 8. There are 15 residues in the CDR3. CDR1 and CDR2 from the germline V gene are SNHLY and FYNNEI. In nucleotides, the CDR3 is TGTGCCAGCAGGAGGACAGGGGGCCGAGGAACTGAAGCTTTCTTT. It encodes CASRRTGGRGTEAFF.

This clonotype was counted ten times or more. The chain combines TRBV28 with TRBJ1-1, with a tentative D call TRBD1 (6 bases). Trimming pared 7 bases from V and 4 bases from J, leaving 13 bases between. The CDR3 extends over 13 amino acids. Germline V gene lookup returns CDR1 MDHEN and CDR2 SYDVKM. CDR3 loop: CASNLQGSTEAFF. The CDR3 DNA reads TGTGCCAGCAACCTGCAGGGGAGCACTGAAGCTTTCTTT.

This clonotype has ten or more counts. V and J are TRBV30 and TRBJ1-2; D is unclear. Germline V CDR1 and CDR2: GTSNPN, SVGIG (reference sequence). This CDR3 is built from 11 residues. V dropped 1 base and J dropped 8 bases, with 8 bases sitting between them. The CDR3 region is CAWSEDMGYTF. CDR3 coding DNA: TGTGCCTGGAGTGAAGACATGGGCTACACCTTC.

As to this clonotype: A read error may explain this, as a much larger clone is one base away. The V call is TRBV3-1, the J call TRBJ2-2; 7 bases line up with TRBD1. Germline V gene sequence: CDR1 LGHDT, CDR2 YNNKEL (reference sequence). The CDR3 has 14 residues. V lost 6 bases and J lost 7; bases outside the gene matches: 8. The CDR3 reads CASRLQGTIGELFF. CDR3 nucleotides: TGTGCCAGCAGGTTACAGGGGACCATCGGGGAGCTGTTTTTT.

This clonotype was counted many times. CDR3 coding DNA: TGCAGTGCTATGCGACACGGCGAGCAGTACTTC. As protein: CSAMRHGEQYF. The chain carries TRBV20-1 and TRBJ2-7; no firm D call. Germline V lookup: CDR1 DFQATT, CDR2 SNEGSKA (reference sequence). The CDR3 runs 11 residues. The ends were cut back, 4 bases at V and 6 bases at J, with 10 bases in the middle.

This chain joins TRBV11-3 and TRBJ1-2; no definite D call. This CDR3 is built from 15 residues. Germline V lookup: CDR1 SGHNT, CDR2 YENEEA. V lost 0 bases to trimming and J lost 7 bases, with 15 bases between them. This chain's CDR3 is CASSLDVVPDAGYTF. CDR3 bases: TGTGCCAGCAGCTTAGATGTCGTCCCGGATGCTGGCTACACCTTC.

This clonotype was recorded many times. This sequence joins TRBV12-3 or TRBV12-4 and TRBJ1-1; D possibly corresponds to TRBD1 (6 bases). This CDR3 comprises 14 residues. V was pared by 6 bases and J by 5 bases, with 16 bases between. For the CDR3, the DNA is TGTGCCAGCAGGACCACAGGGCGGAGAACTGAAGCTTTCTTT. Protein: CASRTTGRRTEAFF.

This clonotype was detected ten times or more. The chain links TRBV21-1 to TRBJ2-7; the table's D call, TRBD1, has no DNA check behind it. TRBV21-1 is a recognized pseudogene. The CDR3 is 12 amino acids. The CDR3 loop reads CASSKWGDEQYF. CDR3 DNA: TGTGCCAGCAGCAAGTGGGGGGACGAGCAGTACTTC.

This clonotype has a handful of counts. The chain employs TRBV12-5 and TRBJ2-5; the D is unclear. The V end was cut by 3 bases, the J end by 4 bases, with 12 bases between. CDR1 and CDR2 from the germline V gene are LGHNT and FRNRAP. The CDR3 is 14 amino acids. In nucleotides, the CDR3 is TGTGCTAGTGGTTTATCGGCCGCCGGAGAGACCCAGTACTTC. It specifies CASGLSAAGETQYF. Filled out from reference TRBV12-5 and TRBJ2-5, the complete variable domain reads DARVTQTPRHKVTEMGQEVTMRCQPILGHNTVFWYRQTMMQGLELLAYFRNRAPLDDSGMPKDRFSAEMPDATLATLKIQPSEPRDSAVYFCASGLSAAGETQYFGPGTRLLVL.

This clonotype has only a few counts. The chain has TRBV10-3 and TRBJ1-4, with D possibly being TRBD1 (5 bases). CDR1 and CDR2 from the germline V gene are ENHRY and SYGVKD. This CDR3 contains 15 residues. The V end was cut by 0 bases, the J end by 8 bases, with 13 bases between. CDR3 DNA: TGTGCCATCAGTGAGTCGGAAGGGGCGGGAGAAAAACTGTTTTTT. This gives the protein CAISESEGAGEKLFF.

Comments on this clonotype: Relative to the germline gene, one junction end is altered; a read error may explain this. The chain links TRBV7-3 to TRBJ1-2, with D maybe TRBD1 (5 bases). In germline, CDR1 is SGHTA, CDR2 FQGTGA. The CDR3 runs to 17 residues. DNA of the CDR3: TGTGTCAGCAGCTTAATGGGTGGGGCAGGTACCGATTATGGCTACACCTTC. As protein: CVSSLMGGAGTDYGYTF.

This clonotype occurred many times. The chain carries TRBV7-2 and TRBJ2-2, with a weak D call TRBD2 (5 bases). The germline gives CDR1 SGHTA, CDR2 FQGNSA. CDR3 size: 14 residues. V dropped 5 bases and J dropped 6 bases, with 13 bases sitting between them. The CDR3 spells CASSPGLGSGELFF. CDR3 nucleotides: TGTGCCAGCAGCCCTGGACTGGGATCCGGGGAGCTGTTTTTT.

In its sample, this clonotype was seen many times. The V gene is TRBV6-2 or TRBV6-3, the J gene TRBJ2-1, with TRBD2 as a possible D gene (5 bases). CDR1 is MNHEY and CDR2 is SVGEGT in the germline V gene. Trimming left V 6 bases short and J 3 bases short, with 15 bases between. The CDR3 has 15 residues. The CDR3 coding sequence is TGTGCCAGCAGCTACCAGGCGAGCGGCTACAATGAGCAGTTCTTC. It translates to CASSYQASGYNEQFF.

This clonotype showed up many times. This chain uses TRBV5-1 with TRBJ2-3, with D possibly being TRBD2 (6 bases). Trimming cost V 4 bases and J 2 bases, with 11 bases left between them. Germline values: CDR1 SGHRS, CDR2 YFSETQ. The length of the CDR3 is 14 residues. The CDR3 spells CASSVGLFTDTQYF. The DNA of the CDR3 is TGCGCCAGCAGCGTGGGACTCTTCACAGATACGCAGTATTTT.

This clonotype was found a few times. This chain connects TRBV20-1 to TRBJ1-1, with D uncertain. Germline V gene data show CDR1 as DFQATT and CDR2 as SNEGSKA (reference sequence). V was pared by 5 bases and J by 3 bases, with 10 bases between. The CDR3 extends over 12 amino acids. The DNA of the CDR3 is TGCAGTGCTCTACAGTTATACACTGAAGCTTTCTTT. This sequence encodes CSALQLYTEAFF.

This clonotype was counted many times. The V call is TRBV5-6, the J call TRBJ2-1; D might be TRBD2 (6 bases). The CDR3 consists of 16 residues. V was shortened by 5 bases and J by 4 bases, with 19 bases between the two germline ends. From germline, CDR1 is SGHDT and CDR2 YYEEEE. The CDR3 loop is CASSPGGSSWYNEQFF. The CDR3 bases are TGTGCCAGCAGTCCCGGGGGATCCTCTTGGTACAATGAGCAGTTCTTC.

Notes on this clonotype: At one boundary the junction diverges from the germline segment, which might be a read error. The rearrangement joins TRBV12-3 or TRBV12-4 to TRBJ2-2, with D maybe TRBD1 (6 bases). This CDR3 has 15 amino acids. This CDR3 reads CASSFWARDTGELFF. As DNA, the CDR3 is TGTGCCAGCAGTTTTTGGGCCCGGGACACCGGGGAGCTCTTTTTT.

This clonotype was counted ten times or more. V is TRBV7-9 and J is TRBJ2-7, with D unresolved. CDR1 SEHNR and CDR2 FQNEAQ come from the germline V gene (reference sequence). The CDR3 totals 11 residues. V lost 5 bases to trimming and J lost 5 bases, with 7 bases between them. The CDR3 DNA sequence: TGTGCCAGCAGCATCAGAGACGAGCAGTACTTC. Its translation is CASSIRDEQYF.

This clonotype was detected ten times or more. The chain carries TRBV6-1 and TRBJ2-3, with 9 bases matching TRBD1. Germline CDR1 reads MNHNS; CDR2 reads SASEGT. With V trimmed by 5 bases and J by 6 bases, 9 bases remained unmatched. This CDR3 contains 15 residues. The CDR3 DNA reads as TGTGCCAGCAGTCGCCCGGGACAGGGTATCGATACGCAGTATTTT. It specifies CASSRPGQGIDTQYF.

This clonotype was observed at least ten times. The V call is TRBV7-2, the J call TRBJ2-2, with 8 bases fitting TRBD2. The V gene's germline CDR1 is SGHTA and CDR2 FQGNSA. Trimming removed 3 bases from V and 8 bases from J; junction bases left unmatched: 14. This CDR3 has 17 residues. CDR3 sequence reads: CASSFRTFAGGSGELFF. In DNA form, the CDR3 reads TGTGCCAGCAGCTTCAGGACCTTCGCGGGAGGATCGGGGGAGCTGTTTTTT.